This T cell receptor beta chain was captured by sequencing in a study of shared clonotypes between healthy human individuals. The study's findings and limits: Only blood underwent sampling, and tissue repertoires likely differ.

The V and J ends lost 5 bases and 7 bases, in that order; junction bases with no gene match: 9. Looked up from germline, CDR1 is SEHNR and CDR2 is FQNEAQ (reference sequence). This CDR3 has 16 amino acids. Partitioning of CD4+ cells yielded a CD45RA+ naive subset and a CD45RA-negative memory subset. Authors' processing steps: As immunoSEQ supplied junction-only sequences (without quality scores), filtering differed. Profiled with immunoSEQ multiplex PCR; TCRdb holds only in-frame clones, not every one. That table gives V, J and clone size, and the DNA gave D and trimming. The sample has some 630,000 clones, 55% to 75% seen once. This clone has just one count. Antigen unknown.

The sample consisted of memory CD4+ T cells sorted from blood. The subset is: CD45RA-negative fraction. The receptor was isolated from a woman in her 30s in good health. The chain combines TRBV7-9 with TRBJ2-7, with 15 bases aligning to TRBD2. CDR3 sequence reads: CASSPKGLAGGQEQYF. The DNA for the CDR3 is TGTGCCAGCAGCCCAAAAGGACTAGCGGGAGGGCAGGAGCAGTACTTC.